The T cell receptor beta chain under discussion was sequenced for a study of T-cell reconstitution after alpha-beta-depleted transplantation in children. This clonotype was observed many times. In germline, CDR1 is DFQATT, CDR2 SNEGSKA (reference sequence). Trimming removed 6 bases at V and 0 bases at J, with 12 bases between. The CDR3 is made up of 14 amino acids. Unique molecular identifiers were built into the TCRbeta library. TCRdb fed the PCR reads into MiXCR, producing one record per CDR3 protein. The sample lists 550,000 to 600,000 distinct CDR3 sequences; 23% were seen once. The sequence was obtained from a boy under two years old who had a stem cell transplant for acute myeloid leukemia, so the T cells may come from the graft donor. Sequenced here: PBMCs, mostly from graft donor cells, sampled 360 days after TCRalphabeta/CD19-depleted stem cell transplant. The chain joins TRBV20-1 to TRBJ2-1, with no clear D. CDR3: CSASGVSSYNEQFF. CDR3 DNA: TGCAGTGCCTCTGGGGTGAGCTCCTACAATGAGCAGTTCTTC.